Listed below are T cell receptor beta chains from one sample, sequenced in a study of radiotherapy plus CTLA-4 blockade in lung cancer. Profiling relied on immunoSEQ multiplex PCR, and the TCRdb table lists in-frame clones only, not all of them. Of tens of thousands of clones detected, roughly four fifths appear once; the ten largest clones hold roughly 24%. The source was peripheral blood, collected from a patient treated with radiotherapy plus ipilimumab. The receptors come from a human donor with non-small cell lung cancer that progressed on radiotherapy plus ipilimumab. The CDR3 runs from the conserved cysteine through the conserved F or W. The order of the fields is CDR3 protein, CDR3 DNA, J gene, D gene, V gene, clone size. The D gene is left open where the match is weak. Size is stated for part of the rows, as once, few or many counts, or as a class when the clone is expanded.

CASSLAASREQYF TGTGCCAGCAGCTTGGCGGCTAGTCGCGAGCAGTACTTC TRBJ2-7 - TRBV5-6 once
CASSKGARPDNSPLHF TGTGCCAGCAGCAAAGGCGCCAGGCCAGATAATTCACCCCTCCACTTT TRBJ1-6 - TRBV21-1 -
CASSHQGTEAFF TGTGCCAGCAGTCATCAGGGAACTGAAGCTTTCTTT TRBJ1-1 - TRBV27 once
CASSPQGNYGYTF TGTGCCAGCAGCCCTCAGGGGAACTATGGCTACACCTTC TRBJ1-2 - TRBV6-6 -
CASSSRGSYTGELFF TGCGCCAGCAGCAGTAGGGGCTCCTACACCGGGGAGCTGTTTTTT TRBJ2-2 - TRBV5-1 -
CASGPSTDTQYF TGTGCTAGTGGTCCGTCCACAGATACGCAGTATTTT TRBJ2-3 - TRBV12-5 -
CASKGQGAPNEKLFF TGTGCCAGTAAAGGGCAGGGGGCGCCCAATGAAAAACTGTTTTTT TRBJ1-4 TRBD1 TRBV19 few
CASAIFPQINYGYTF TGTGCTAGTGCAATTTTTCCACAGATAAACTATGGCTACACCTTC TRBJ1-2 - TRBV12-5 -
CASSGGTRWNNEQFF TGTGCCAGCAGCGGGGGGACTAGGTGGAACAATGAGCAGTTCTTC TRBJ2-1 TRBD2 TRBV5-8 -
CASSPRTGTNEKLFF TGTGCCAGCAGCCCCCGGACAGGGACGAATGAAAAACTGTTTTTT TRBJ1-4 TRBD1 TRBV9 -
CASSGGGAGGETQYF TGTGCCAGCAGTGGGGGCGGCGCAGGGGGTGAGACCCAGTACTTC TRBJ2-5 TRBD1 TRBV6-1 -
CASSPPLGGGSYEQYF TGTGCCAGCTCACCACCCTTGGGGGGGGGTTCCTACGAGCAGTACTTC TRBJ2-7 TRBD2 TRBV18 -
CASSPQGVDTEAFF TGTGCCAGCAGCCCCCAGGGCGTGGACACTGAAGCTTTCTTT TRBJ1-1 - TRBV9 -
CASTGQAGGYTF TGTGCCAGTACCGGACAGGCGGGGGGCTACACCTTC TRBJ1-2 TRBD1 TRBV19 -
CASSPGRDSELGQYF TGTGCCAGCAGCCCGGGCAGGGATTCGGAACTCGGGCAGTACTTC TRBJ2-7 - TRBV7-6 -
CASSPGTANTEAFF TGTGCCAGCAGCCCCGGGACAGCGAACACTGAAGCTTTCTTT TRBJ1-1 TRBD1 TRBV7-8 -
CASSQPGGWEKLFF TGCGCCAGCAGCCAACCAGGGGGATGGGAAAAACTGTTTTTT TRBJ1-4 TRBD1 TRBV4-1 once
CASSPTGNEQYF TGTGCCAGCAGCCCGACGGGGAACGAGCAGTACTTC TRBJ2-7 - TRBV11-2 -
CASSLRLGQITSGNTIYF TGTGCCAGCAGCTTAAGACTGGGACAGATCACCTCTGGAAACACCATATATTTT TRBJ1-3 TRBD1 TRBV11-2 -
CASSVFRIGTGSYEQYF TGTGCCAGCAGTGTTTTCCGTATTGGGACAGGCTCCTACGAGCAGTACTTC TRBJ2-7 TRBD1 TRBV2 -
CASSPPMSSYEQYF TGTGCCAGCTCACCCCCCATGAGCTCCTACGAGCAGTACTTC TRBJ2-7 - TRBV18 -
CASSQVGGSLSYNSPLHF TGCGCCAGCAGCCAAGTTGGAGGTTCCCTCTCCTATAATTCACCCCTCCACTTT TRBJ1-6 - TRBV4-1 -
CASSQNTDTQYF TGTGCCAGTAGTCAGAACACAGATACGCAGTATTTT TRBJ2-3 - TRBV19 -
CASSPRSYEQYF TGTGCCAGCTCACCTCGTTCCTACGAGCAGTACTTC TRBJ2-7 - TRBV18 -
CASSKRTGSSYEQYF TGTGCCAGCAGCAAGAGGACAGGGTCCTCCTACGAGCAGTACTTC TRBJ2-7 - TRBV21-1 -
CASSLGAGVSKETQYF TGTGCCAGCAGCTTAGGAGCGGGGGTCTCTAAAGAGACCCAGTACTTC TRBJ2-5 TRBD2 TRBV5-6 few
CASSSSGMAGTQYF TGTGCCAGCAGTTCTAGCGGGATGGCTGGTACGCAGTATTTT TRBJ2-3 TRBD2 TRBV7-2 -